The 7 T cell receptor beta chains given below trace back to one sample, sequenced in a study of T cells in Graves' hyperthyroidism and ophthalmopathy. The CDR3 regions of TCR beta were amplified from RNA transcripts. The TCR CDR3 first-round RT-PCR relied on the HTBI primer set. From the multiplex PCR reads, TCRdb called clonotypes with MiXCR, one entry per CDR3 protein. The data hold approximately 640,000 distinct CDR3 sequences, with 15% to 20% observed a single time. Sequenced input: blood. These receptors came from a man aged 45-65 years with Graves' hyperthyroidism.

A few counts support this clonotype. The CDR3, as DNA: TGTGCCAGCAGCCTTGGCGACGGGAGGGGAGCAGATACGCAGTATTTT. Its protein product is CASSLGDGRGADTQYF. The rearrangement uses TRBV5-6 and TRBJ2-3; 8 positions match TRBD2. The CDR3 consists of 16 residues. The V and J ends lost 4 bases and 4 bases, in that order; junction bases with no gene match: 11. The germline V gene encodes CDR1 SGHDT and CDR2 YYEEEE.

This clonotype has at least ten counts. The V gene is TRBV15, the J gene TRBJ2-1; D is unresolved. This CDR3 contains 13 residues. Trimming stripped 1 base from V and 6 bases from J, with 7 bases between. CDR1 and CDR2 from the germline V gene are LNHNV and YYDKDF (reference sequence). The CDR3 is CATSRVDANEQFF. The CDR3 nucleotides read TGTGCCACCAGCAGAGTGGATGCCAATGAGCAGTTCTTC.

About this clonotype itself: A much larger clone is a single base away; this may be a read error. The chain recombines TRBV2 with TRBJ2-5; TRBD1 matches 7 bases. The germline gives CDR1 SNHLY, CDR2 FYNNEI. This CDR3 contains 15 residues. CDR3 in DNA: TGTGCCAGCGGTGAAGAGTTAGGGGGCATCGAGACCCAGTACTTC. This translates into CASGEELGGIETQYF.

This chain's CDR3 is CASSLGGFSGGETGELFF. The CDR3 DNA reads as TGTGCCAGCAGCTTAGGGGGCTTCTCGGGAGGAGAGACCGGGGAGCTGTTTTTT. The rearrangement uses TRBV7-6 and TRBJ2-2; 7 bases are shared with TRBD2. V lost 1 base to trimming and J lost 5 bases; unmatched junction nucleotides: 13. The germline V gene encodes CDR1 SGHVS and CDR2 FNYEAQ. This CDR3 contains 18 residues.

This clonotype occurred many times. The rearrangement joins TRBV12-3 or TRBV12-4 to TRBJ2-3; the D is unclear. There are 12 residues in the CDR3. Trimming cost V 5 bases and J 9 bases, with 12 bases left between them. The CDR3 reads CASSGVDGTQYF. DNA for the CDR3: TGTGCCAGCAGTGGGGTAGATGGCACGCAGTATTTT.

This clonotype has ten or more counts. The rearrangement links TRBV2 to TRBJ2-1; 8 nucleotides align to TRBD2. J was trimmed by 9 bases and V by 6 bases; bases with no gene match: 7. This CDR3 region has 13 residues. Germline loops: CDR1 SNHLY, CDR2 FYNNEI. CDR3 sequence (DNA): TGTGCCAGCAGGACTAGCGTTATTTCTGAGCAGTTCTTC. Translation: CASRTSVISEQFF.

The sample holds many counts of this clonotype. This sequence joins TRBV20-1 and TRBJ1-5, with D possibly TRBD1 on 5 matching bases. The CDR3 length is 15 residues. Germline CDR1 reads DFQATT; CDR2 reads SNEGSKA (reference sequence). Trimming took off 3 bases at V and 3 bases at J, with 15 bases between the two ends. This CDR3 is CSARIRGGFNQPQHF. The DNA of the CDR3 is TGCAGTGCTAGGATTAGGGGAGGCTTCAATCAGCCCCAGCATTTT.